The 28 T cell receptor beta chains given below trace back to one sample, sequenced in a study of CD8 T cells in Susac syndrome. Random hexamers primed reverse transcription of about 0.45 to 1 ug RNA. One entry per CDR3 protein, called by TCRdb with MiXCR from the immunoSEQ multiplex PCR reads. The data show roughly 180,000 distinct CDR3 sequences, with about 94% seen just once and about 0.1% held by the top ten. Sequences were obtained from CD4+ T cells from PBMCs. The receptors here all came from a human donor in good health.

This clonotype came up once. The V gene is TRBV7-2, the J gene TRBJ2-5; weak D call: TRBD2 (5 bases). The V end was cut by 2 bases, the J end by 13 bases, with 20 bases between. Germline CDR1 is SGHTA and CDR2 is FQGNSA. The CDR3 sequence is 14 residues long. CDR3 amino acids: CASSLTIGIERGYF. The CDR3 DNA reads TGTGCCAGCAGCTTAACCATCGGGATCGAACGGGGGTACTTC.

V gene TRBV7-6 combines with J gene TRBJ2-5; TRBD2 is a possible D gene (7 bases). The CDR3 is 16 residues long. CDR1 is SGHVS and CDR2 is FNYEAQ in the germline V gene. V gave up 5 bases and J gave up 5 bases, with 21 bases separating them. The CDR3 region has the DNA TGTGCCAGCAGCAACCTAGCGGAGGGGGGTTCGGAGACCCAGTACTTC. It codes for CASSNLAEGGSETQYF.

The sample holds one count of this clonotype. This chain links TRBV13 with TRBJ1-1; possibly TRBD1 for D (6 bases). The V gene lost 5 bases and the J gene lost 0 bases, with 10 bases spanning the gap. CDR3 length: 14 residues. Germline V gene sequence: CDR1 PRHDT, CDR2 FYEKMQ (reference sequence). The CDR3 sequence is CASSRGQMNTEAFF. In DNA form, the CDR3 reads TGTGCCAGCAGCCGCGGACAGATGAACACTGAAGCTTTCTTT.

This chain links TRBV6-2 or TRBV6-3 with TRBJ2-5; 13 nucleotides line up with TRBD2. The V gene end was trimmed by 6 bases and the J gene end by 4 bases; junction bases not matched to a gene: 8. Germline V CDR1 and CDR2: MNHEY, SVGEGT. This CDR3 is built from 16 residues. CDR3 residues: CASRPTSGRVGETQYF. CDR3 coding DNA: TGTGCCAGCAGGCCTACTAGCGGGAGGGTTGGAGAGACCCAGTACTTC.

The CDR3 sequence: CSSLTGLNTEAFF. The CDR3 bases are TGCAGCTCCTTGACAGGGTTGAACACTGAAGCTTTCTTT. The rearrangement joins TRBV29-1 to TRBJ1-1; 7 bases are shared with TRBD1. Germline CDR1 is SQVTM and CDR2 is ANQGSEA. V lost 8 bases to trimming and J lost 0 bases; unmatched junction nucleotides: 6. The CDR3 consists of 13 residues.

The V gene is TRBV5-1, the J gene TRBJ2-4; D unclear. V was pared by 0 bases and J by 4 bases, with 8 bases between. The CDR3 covers 14 residues. CDR1 is SGHRS, CDR2 YFSETQ, per germline. CDR3 DNA sequence: TGCGCCAGCAGCTTGGCCGGGCAGAAAAACATTCAGTACTTC. It specifies CASSLAGQKNIQYF.

The rearrangement joins TRBV20-1 to TRBJ2-1; D uncertain. The CDR3 is made up of 14 amino acids. Germline V gene sequence: CDR1 DFQATT, CDR2 SNEGSKA (reference sequence). V lost 1 base, J lost 3 bases, and 10 bases lay in between. The CDR3 DNA reads as TGCAGTGCTAGAGCGTACAGAGGCTACAATGAGCAGTTCTTC. It yields the protein CSARAYRGYNEQFF.

The chain links TRBV20-1 to TRBJ1-2, with D tentatively TRBD1 (6 bases). Germline V gene lookup returns CDR1 DFQATT and CDR2 SNEGSKA (reference sequence). The CDR3 length is 14 residues. V lost 2 bases and J lost 4, with 14 bases in between. CDR3 sequence: CSARTGGAGYGYTF. The CDR3 DNA is TGCAGTGCTAGAACGGGGGGCGCGGGCTATGGCTACACCTTC.

The chain joins TRBV29-1 to TRBJ2-4, with D possibly being TRBD2 (5 bases). This CDR3 spans 13 amino acids. Germline assignment: CDR1 SQVTM and CDR2 ANQGSEA. Trimming took off 4 bases at V and 2 bases at J, with 9 bases between the two ends. The CDR3 nucleotides read TGCAGCGTTGTCGGGGTGTCCAAAAACATTCAGTACTTC. Residues: CSVVGVSKNIQYF.

The chain has TRBV24-1 and TRBJ2-1; D ambiguous. The CDR3 contains 11 residues. CDR1 and CDR2 from the germline V gene are KGHDR and SFDVKD. V was clipped by 9 bases and J by 10 bases, with 12 bases between them. The CDR3, as DNA: TGTGCCACCGAGACCGGTCGGGAGCAGTTCTTC. This encodes CATETGREQFF.

V gene TRBV4-3 combines with J gene TRBJ2-2; D gene unclear. The germline gives CDR1 LGHNA, CDR2 YSLEER. Trimming left V 0 bases short and J 7 bases short, with 12 bases between. This CDR3 region has 15 residues. The CDR3 here is CASSQDYGVGGELFF. The DNA of the CDR3 is TGCGCCAGCAGCCAAGATTACGGAGTGGGCGGGGAGCTGTTTTTT.

This clonotype was found once. The chain employs TRBV7-2 and TRBJ2-1; the D is unclear. Trimming took 1 base from V and 4 from J, leaving 11 bases between them. Germline CDR1 reads SGHTA; CDR2 reads FQGNSA. CDR3 length: 15 residues. CDR3: CASSLEMDPYNEQFF. The CDR3 DNA reads as TGTGCCAGCAGCTTAGAGATGGACCCATACAATGAGCAGTTCTTC.

The DNA of the CDR3 is TGTGCCAGCTCACCAGGGACATCCTACGAGCAGTACTTC. Encoded protein: CASSPGTSYEQYF. This chain connects TRBV18 to TRBJ2-7, with TRBD1 as a possible D gene (6 bases). Germline CDR1 KGHSH, CDR2 LQKENI. The CDR3 contains 13 residues. The V end lost 2 bases, the J end lost 1 base, and 6 bases lay between the germline ends.

The chain employs TRBV4-2 and TRBJ1-2; 10 bases match TRBD1. V shed 0 bases and J 2 bases; nucleotides not matched to a gene: 0. Germline assignment: CDR1 LGHNA and CDR2 YNFKEQ. There are 15 residues in the CDR3. The CDR3 is CASSQETGGNYGYTF. In DNA, the CDR3 is TGTGCCAGCAGCCAAGAGACAGGGGGCAACTATGGCTACACCTTC.

There are a few counts of this clonotype. This rearrangement joins TRBV7-9 to TRBJ1-1; the D is unclear. Trimming shortened V by 3 bases and J by 1 base, and 9 bases separated the two germline ends. This CDR3 spans 14 amino acids. CDR1 and CDR2 (germline): SEHNR, FQNEAQ (reference sequence). CDR3 in DNA: TGTGCCAGCAGCTTGTCCCCGCAGAACACTGAAGCTTTCTTT. Amino acid sequence: CASSLSPQNTEAFF.

This clonotype was seen a single time. This chain connects TRBV20-1 to TRBJ2-2; D may be TRBD2 (6 bases). Trimming took off 5 bases at V and 4 bases at J, with 14 bases between the two ends. The CDR3 totals 14 residues. Germline CDR1 is DFQATT and CDR2 is SNEGSKA (reference sequence). CDR3 loop: CSAVPGLFTGELFF. The CDR3 DNA reads TGCAGTGCTGTTCCGGGACTTTTCACCGGGGAGCTGTTTTTT.

The rearrangement links TRBV4-1 to TRBJ2-5; 7 bases line up with TRBD1. This CDR3 is 16 amino acids long. J was trimmed by 5 bases and V by 0 bases; bases with no gene match: 9. CDR1 and CDR2 from the germline V gene are MGHRA and YSYEKL. Written as DNA, the CDR3 is TGCGCCAGCAGCCAAGACAGGGGGTCGATTATGGAGACCCAGTACTTC. It codes for CASSQDRGSIMETQYF.

The J gene is TRBJ2-2, the V gene TRBV3-1, with D possibly matching TRBD1 (6 bases). The length of the CDR3 is 15 residues. Germline values: CDR1 LGHDT, CDR2 YNNKEL (reference sequence). Trimming took off 3 bases at V and 0 bases at J, with 8 bases between the two ends. The CDR3 region is CASSQNRANTGELFF. CDR3 nucleotide sequence: TGTGCCAGCAGCCAGAACAGGGCGAACACCGGGGAGCTGTTTTTT.

This clonotype was found once. The rearrangement links TRBV29-1 to TRBJ2-3; 10 bases align to TRBD2. CDR3 length: 14 amino acids. Germline loops: CDR1 SQVTM, CDR2 ANQGSEA. The J segment lost 3 bases and the V segment lost 4 bases, leaving 4 bases of the junction unmatched. The CDR3 loop is CSVGASGSTDTQYF. Written as DNA, the CDR3 is TGCAGCGTTGGGGCTAGCGGGAGTACAGATACGCAGTATTTT.

V is TRBV2 and J is TRBJ2-3; weak D call: TRBD2 (6 bases). Germline lookup yields CDR1 SNHLY and CDR2 FYNNEI. The germline V and J ends were trimmed by 10 bases and 2 bases, with 10 bases remaining between them. CDR3 size: 12 residues. For the CDR3, the DNA is TGTGCCAAGGGACTGATCACAGATACGCAGTATTTT. It codes for CAKGLITDTQYF. Based on the CDR3 plus reference TRBV2 and TRBJ2-3, the full variable domain is EPEVTQTPSHQVTQMGQEVILRCVPISNHLYFYWYRQILGQKVEFLVSFYNNEISEKSEIFDDQFSVERPDGSNFTLKIRSTKLEDSAMYFCAKGLITDTQYFGPGTRLTVL.

The chain combines TRBV29-1 with TRBJ1-1, with 10 bases matching TRBD1. Losses at the gene ends were 7 bases for V and 3 bases for J; bases not matched to a gene: 5. The CDR3 length is 13 residues. Germline-derived CDR1 and CDR2 are SQVTM and ANQGSEA. The chain's CDR3 is CSERTGGDTEAFF. The CDR3 DNA reads as TGCAGCGAGCGGACAGGGGGAGACACTGAAGCTTTCTTT.

Only one count was recorded for this clonotype. The rearrangement joins TRBV20-1 to TRBJ2-5; D is uncertain. This CDR3 spans 12 amino acids. V was cut by 5 bases and J by 0 bases, with 7 bases left in between. Germline CDR1 reads DFQATT; CDR2 reads SNEGSKA (reference sequence). The CDR3 coding sequence is TGCAGTGCTGTGGGTCACCAAGAGACCCAGTACTTC. This translates into CSAVGHQETQYF.

V usage is TRBV30 and J usage is TRBJ2-7; D not certain. From germline, CDR1 is GTSNPN and CDR2 SVGIG (reference sequence). V was clipped by 7 bases and J by 3 bases, with 10 bases between them. The CDR3 extends over 11 amino acids. CDR3 sequence: CASLTGYEQYF. In DNA form, the CDR3 reads TGTGCCTCTTTGACGGGCTACGAGCAGTACTTC.

The chain recombines TRBV7-2 with TRBJ2-1; possibly TRBD2 for D (5 bases). The V gene lost 1 base and the J gene lost 4 bases, with 11 bases spanning the gap. The CDR3 totals 15 residues. The V gene's germline CDR1 is SGHTA and CDR2 FQGNSA. CDR3 amino acids: CASSLGGGRYNEQFF. The CDR3, as DNA: TGTGCCAGCAGCTTAGGAGGCGGGCGGTACAATGAGCAGTTCTTC.

The V gene is TRBV10-3, the J gene TRBJ2-7; D ambiguous. This CDR3 is 11 amino acids long. The germline V gene encodes CDR1 ENHRY and CDR2 SYGVKD. Trimming removed 6 bases at V and 6 bases at J, with 9 bases between. Written as DNA, the CDR3 is TGTGCCATCAGCGCTACGAGCGAGCAGTACTTC. It yields the protein CAISATSEQYF.

V gene TRBV5-1 combines with J gene TRBJ1-1, with 7 nucleotides matching TRBD1. V gave up 4 bases and J gave up 5 bases; unmatched junction bases: 8. Germline V gives CDR1 SGHRS, CDR2 YFSETQ. The CDR3 totals 14 residues. The CDR3 region has the DNA TGCGCCAGCAGCGAACAGGGGCCCCGGACTGAAGCTTTCTTT. Its translation: CASSEQGPRTEAFF.

A single count supports this clonotype. As DNA, the CDR3 is TGTGCCTGGAGTGTGCGTTCTAGCGGGAGGGCCGGGACCCAGTACTTC. As protein: CAWSVRSSGRAGTQYF. J is TRBJ2-5 and V is TRBV30; TRBD2 matches 12 bases. This CDR3 is 16 amino acids long. Trimming at V came to 0 bases and at J to 7 bases, leaving 9 bases not matched to a gene. CDR1 and CDR2 (germline): GTSNPN, SVGIG (reference sequence). The variable domain in full, completed from reference TRBV30 and TRBJ2-5, reads SQTIHQWPATLVQPVGSPLSLECTVEGTSNPNLYWYRQAAGRGLQLLFYSVGIGQISSEVPQNLSASRPQDRQFILSSKKLLLSDSGFYLCAWSVRSSGRAGTQYFGPGTRLLVL.

The chain uses TRBV28 and TRBJ2-6; D tentatively reads TRBD1 or TRBD2 (6 bases each). V gave up 2 bases and J gave up 4 bases, with 9 bases separating them. This CDR3 is 15 amino acids long. The V gene's germline CDR1 is MDHEN and CDR2 SYDVKM. CDR3 sequence reads: CASSLGGLGANVLTF. The CDR3 DNA follows: TGTGCCAGCAGTTTAGGGGGGCTCGGGGCCAACGTCCTGACTTTC.